The sample holds a few counts of the clone carrying this TCR beta chain. The data originate from a study of T cell repertoires in cytomegalovirus infection. TCRdb passed the reads through MiXCR, listing each CDR3 protein once. Of about 530,000 distinct CDR3 sequences listed, 26% were seen once; the top ten hold approximately 13%. Trimming removed 5 bases from V and 0 bases from J, with 16 bases in between. CDR1 and CDR2 from the germline V gene are SGHTA and FQGNSA. The CDR3 extends over 16 amino acids. The sequence derives from a human donor in good health (CMV status not recorded). Some clones in this sample may be carry-over from other donors' samples. Material: PBMCs. V is TRBV7-2 and J is TRBJ2-5; D may be TRBD2 (6 bases). CDR3 nucleotides: TGTGCCAGCAGCCCCACCTCAGCGGGTTACCAAGAGACCCAGTACTTC. Its translation is CASSPTSAGYQETQYF.